The subject of this entry is one T cell receptor beta chain. Authors' processing steps: Amplification of reference gene primers provided the estimated nucleated cell counts. TCRdb's table, derived via immunoSEQ multiplex PCR, lists solely in-frame clones and lacks some. The V and J calls and clone size were taken over from that table, and D and trimming were inferred from the DNA. The table has about 200,000 clones, about 88% seen once. The data originate from a study of blood T cell repertoires in COVID-19. Across the whole study: The samples span acute and convalescent COVID-19 from the United States, Italy and Spain. Sample material is recorded as cDNA or gDNA derived from T cells, B-cell-depleted T cells, or PBMCs.

The CDR3 has 14 residues. Germline V gene sequence: CDR1 SGHRS, CDR2 YFSETQ. V lost 4 bases and J 3 bases, leaving 13 bases between the germline ends. The V call is TRBV5-1, the J call TRBJ1-1, with D perhaps TRBD1 (5 bases). The TCR sequence derives from a woman older than 75 with acute or convalescent COVID-19. Material for sequencing was peripheral blood. The CDR3 DNA sequence: TGCGCCAGCAGCCGGAGGGAGGGGCACACTGAAGCTTTCTTT. Encoded protein: CASSRREGHTEAFF.